The 23 T cell receptor beta chains reported below all come from one sample, sequenced in a study of T cells in Graves' hyperthyroidism and ophthalmopathy. Authors of the study amplified TCR beta CDR3 regions from RNA transcripts. The study used the HTBI primer set for a first-round RT-PCR of the TCR CDR3. In TCRdb, the multiplex PCR reads were re-called with MiXCR into one record per CDR3 protein. Of a few hundred thousand distinct CDR3 sequences listed, approximately 14% were seen once; the top ten hold around 7.8%. Sequencing input: blood. Source of these receptors: a woman under 40 with Graves' hyperthyroidism.

Ten or more counts support this clonotype. The CDR3 region is CASSRDRVAYEQYF. The CDR3, as DNA: TGTGCCAGCAGTAGGGACAGAGTGGCCTACGAGCAGTACTTC. The chain carries TRBV6-1 and TRBJ2-7; 7 bases agree with TRBD1. The CDR3 extends over 14 amino acids. V trimming: 5 bases; J trimming: 2 bases; junction bases outside the gene matches: 6. The germline V gene has CDR1 MNHNS and CDR2 SASEGT.

This clonotype appeared a few times. The CDR3 loop is CASSQDTASGAGDTQYF. The DNA of the CDR3 is TGTGCCAGCAGCCAAGATACGGCTAGCGGAGCGGGAGATACGCAGTATTTT. The V call is TRBV4-2, the J call TRBJ2-3, with 7 bases lining up with TRBD2. This CDR3 has 17 residues. Germline V gene data show CDR1 as LGHNA and CDR2 as YNFKEQ. V lost 0 bases and J lost 5; bases outside the gene matches: 11.

There are many counts of this clonotype. The chain couples TRBV7-8 to TRBJ2-1; 10 nucleotides agree with TRBD1. Germline CDR1 SGHVS, CDR2 FQNEAQ. CDR3 size: 16 residues. V was clipped by 5 bases and J by 4 bases; unmatched bases: 8. The CDR3 bases are TGTGCCAGCAGCCTACAGCCGGGACAGGGGTACAATGAGCAGTTCTTC. It translates to CASSLQPGQGYNEQFF.

In this sample, this clonotype turned up many times. The chain employs TRBV7-2 and TRBJ2-4; maybe TRBD2 (7 bases). This CDR3 has 15 amino acids. The V and J ends lost 1 base and 8 bases respectively, with 15 bases between them. Per the germline V gene, CDR1 is SGHTA and CDR2 is FQGNSA. DNA of the CDR3: TGTGCCAGCAGCTTAGGGGCGGGAGAGGGGGACATTCAGTACTTC. Its protein is CASSLGAGEGDIQYF.

The sample holds many counts of this clonotype. CDR3 sequence: CASSFGGGGTDTQYF. In nucleotides, the CDR3 is TGTGCCAGCAGCTTCGGCGGAGGGGGCACAGATACGCAGTATTTT. This chain connects TRBV5-6 to TRBJ2-3; D might be TRBD2 (6 bases). This CDR3 is built from 15 residues. The germline CDR1 and CDR2 sequences are SGHDT and YYEEEE. Trimming removed 2 bases from V and 1 base from J, with 11 bases in between.

This chain connects TRBV28 to TRBJ1-5, with D possibly matching TRBD1 (6 bases). Germline assignment: CDR1 MDHEN and CDR2 SYDVKM. This CDR3 has 16 residues. Trimming pared 7 bases from V and 1 base from J, leaving 17 bases between. CDR3 sequence reads: CASTAPHRVSNQPQHF. The CDR3 nucleotides read TGTGCCAGCACCGCCCCCCACAGGGTCAGCAATCAGCCCCAGCATTTT.

Many counts were recorded for this clonotype. The V and J genes are TRBV20-1 and TRBJ2-5; D is unresolved. Trimming left V 6 bases short and J 5 bases short, with 13 bases between. The CDR3 contains 12 residues. Germline V gives CDR1 DFQATT, CDR2 SNEGSKA (reference sequence). This CDR3 is CSAKLRQETQYF. CDR3 in DNA: TGCAGTGCCAAGTTACGCCAGGAGACCCAGTACTTC.

This clonotype was counted only a few times. The chain couples TRBV12-3 or TRBV12-4 to TRBJ2-2; no clear D gene. The ends were cut back, 3 bases at V and 4 bases at J, with 9 bases in the middle. The CDR3 length is 14 residues. The CDR3 DNA reads TGTGCCAGCAGTTTCAGGCAGATCACCGGGGAGCTGTTTTTT. Amino acids: CASSFRQITGELFF.

With respect to this clonotype: A much more abundant neighbour one base away suggests this may be a read error. The CDR3 DNA follows: TGTGCCAGCAGTGAAGCGAAAGGGGCAGGGAGGTACGAGCAGTACTTC. Its translation is CASSEAKGAGRYEQYF. The rearrangement uses TRBV2 and TRBJ2-7, with a weak D call TRBD2 (6 bases). Trimming pared 0 bases from V and 4 bases from J, leaving 16 bases between. Germline CDR1 SNHLY, CDR2 FYNNEI. The CDR3 has 16 amino acids.

This clonotype has only a few counts. The rearrangement uses TRBV9 and TRBJ2-7; 11 bases map to TRBD1. V lost 7 bases and J lost 5; bases outside the gene matches: 5. CDR1 is SGDLS and CDR2 is YYNGEE in the germline V gene. The CDR3 is 13 amino acids. The CDR3 here is CASSWTGGDEQYF. Here the CDR3 DNA reads TGTGCCAGCTCCTGGACAGGGGGCGACGAGCAGTACTTC.

The table lists this clonotype with many counts. The chain has TRBV7-6 and TRBJ1-3, with 7 bases that match TRBD1. The V gene's germline CDR1 is SGHVS and CDR2 FNYEAQ. The V segment lost 1 base and the J segment 1 base; nucleotides outside the gene matches: 4. CDR3 size: 16 residues. The CDR3 loop is CASSLDPGQSGNTIYF. The CDR3 DNA sequence: TGTGCCAGCAGCTTAGATCCGGGACAGTCTGGAAACACCATATATTTT.

The rearrangement uses TRBV2 and TRBJ2-3, with 8 bases identical to TRBD2. This CDR3 is built from 16 residues. V shed 4 bases and J 1 base; nucleotides not matched to a gene: 7. CDR1 and CDR2 from the germline V gene are SNHLY and FYNNEI. Here the CDR3 reads CASSGRSAGGTDTQYF. The CDR3 region has the DNA TGTGCCAGCAGTGGGAGATCAGCGGGAGGCACAGATACGCAGTATTTT.

This clonotype was recorded many times. The J gene is TRBJ2-1, the V gene TRBV11-2; possibly TRBD2 for D (5 bases). The germline gives CDR1 SGHAT, CDR2 FQNNGV. V lost 1 base to trimming and J lost 6 bases, with 10 bases between them. The CDR3 is made up of 14 amino acids. CDR3: CASSLGEKGNEQFF. DNA for the CDR3: TGTGCCAGCAGCTTAGGGGAGAAGGGCAATGAGCAGTTCTTC.

The chain links TRBV6-1 to TRBJ1-3; a possible D gene is TRBD1 (5 bases). Germline V gene lookup returns CDR1 MNHNS and CDR2 SASEGT. V was cut by 5 bases and J by 0 bases, with 11 bases left in between. CDR3 length equals 15 residues. In DNA, the CDR3 is TGTGCCAGCAGTTTTGACAGCTCCTCTGGAAACACCATATATTTT. As protein: CASSFDSSSGNTIYF.

This clonotype was detected ten times or more. The chain links TRBV5-1 to TRBJ1-1; D not certain. The CDR3 contains 13 residues. Trimming took off 4 bases at V and 0 bases at J, with 7 bases between the two ends. Looked up from germline, CDR1 is SGHRS and CDR2 is YFSETQ. The chain's CDR3 is CASSMTMNTEAFF. The CDR3 DNA reads as TGCGCCAGCAGCATGACCATGAACACTGAAGCTTTCTTT.

In its sample, this clonotype was seen a few times. The V gene is TRBV29-1, the J gene TRBJ1-1; tentatively, D is TRBD1 (5 bases). The germline V gene encodes CDR1 SQVTM and CDR2 ANQGSEA. V lost 4 bases and J lost 5, with 11 bases in between. There are 12 residues in the CDR3. The CDR3, as DNA: TGCAGCGTTGTAACCGAGGGGACTGAAGCTTTCTTT. Its protein is CSVVTEGTEAFF.

This clonotype has a count of ten or more. The rearrangement joins TRBV9 to TRBJ2-5; D gene uncertain. V lost 3 bases to trimming and J lost 0 bases, with 12 bases between them. CDR1 and CDR2 from the germline V gene are SGDLS and YYNGEE. This CDR3 is 15 amino acids long. In DNA, the CDR3 is TGTGCCAGCAGCGGACGCCTTGGATACCAAGAGACCCAGTACTTC. The encoded protein is CASSGRLGYQETQYF.

This clonotype was seen a handful of times. Here the CDR3 DNA reads TGTGCCAGCAGCTGGGTGGTTGGGGGCAATCAGCCCCAGCATTTT. It is translated as CASSWVVGGNQPQHF. The chain recombines TRBV7-2 with TRBJ1-5; D not certain. CDR3 length: 15 amino acids. The V and J ends lost 4 bases and 2 bases respectively, with 12 bases between them. The germline V gene encodes CDR1 SGHTA and CDR2 FQGNSA.

In its sample, this clonotype was seen many times. The rearrangement links TRBV30 to TRBJ1-1; 7 nucleotides align to TRBD1. The CDR3 contains 15 residues. Germline loops: CDR1 GTSNPN, CDR2 SVGIG (reference sequence). V lost 1 base to trimming and J lost 9 bases; unmatched junction nucleotides: 14. DNA for the CDR3: TGTGCCTGGAGTGCAGGGGGACATGGGTTCTCCCAAGCTTTCTTT. Protein: CAWSAGGHGFSQAFF.

With respect to this clonotype: This clone may be a read error of a much larger clone one base away. The rearrangement uses TRBV7-2 and TRBJ2-7; D is ambiguous. Germline V CDR1 and CDR2: SGHTA, FQGNSA. This CDR3 contains 14 residues. Here the CDR3 DNA reads TGTGCCAACAGCTTAATGGGCAGCGTGGACGAGCAGTACTTC. Translation gives CANSLMGSVDEQYF.

Here the CDR3 DNA reads TGTGCCAGTAGTCGTGGGCTAGCGGGAACCTCTGGGGCCAACGTCCTGACTTTC. Translating it yields CASSRGLAGTSGANVLTF. The V gene is TRBV19, the J gene TRBJ2-6; TRBD2 aligns across 9 bases. From germline, CDR1 is LNHDA and CDR2 SQIVND (reference sequence). Trimming cost V 5 bases and J 0 bases; bases outside gene matches: 8. The length of the CDR3 is 18 residues.

The chain is built from TRBV7-9 and TRBJ1-2, with D uncertain. Germline V lookup: CDR1 SEHNR, CDR2 FQNEAQ (reference sequence). This CDR3 has 13 residues. V was pared by 7 bases and J by 2 bases, with 11 bases between. In DNA, the CDR3 is TGTGCCAGCACGGCAGCTTTGAACTATGGCTACACCTTC. Translation gives CASTAALNYGYTF.

Worth noting for this clonotype: This may be a read error, as it is one base from a much larger clone. This chain joins TRBV30 and TRBJ1-1; TRBD1 is a possible D gene (5 bases). There are 12 residues in the CDR3. The V end lost 2 bases, the J end lost 6 bases, and 10 bases lay between the germline ends. In germline, CDR1 is GTSNPN, CDR2 SVGIG (reference sequence). DNA for the CDR3: TGTGCCTGGAGTATGGGGCCGCCTGAAGCTTTCTTT. This codes for CAWSMGPPEAFF. Looking up the rest from reference TRBV30 and TRBJ1-1 gives the full variable domain: SQTIHQWPATLVQPVGSPLSLECTVEGTSNPNLYWYRQAAGRGLQLLFYSVGIGQISSEVPQNLSASRPQDRQFILSSKKLLLSDSGFYLCAWSMGPPEAFFGQGTRLTVV.